This record concerns one T cell receptor (beta chain) sequence. The data were taken from a study of blood T cell repertoires in COVID-19. Study information: COVID-19 samples from acute and convalescent phases originated in the United States, Italy and Spain. Sample material is recorded as cDNA or gDNA derived from T cells, B-cell-depleted T cells, or PBMCs.

V lost 1 base and J 1 base, leaving 4 bases between the germline ends. This CDR3 region has 13 residues. Per the authors' pipeline: Estimates of nucleated cell counts were drawn from the amplification of reference gene primers. Produced via immunoSEQ multiplex PCR; TCRdb's table is partial and in-frame only. Clone size and the V and J calls come from that table; the DNA yielded D and trimming. Of roughly 160,000 clones listed, 87% were seen once; the top ten hold less than 5%. The clonotype comes from a woman aged 60-75 years who had recovered from COVID-19. The J gene is TRBJ2-5, the V gene TRBV12-3 or TRBV12-4, with D uncertain. The sample taken for sequencing was peripheral blood. The chain's CDR3 is CASSLVIQETQYF. The CDR3 DNA follows: TGTGCCAGCAGTTTAGTTATCCAAGAGACCCAGTACTTC.